This TCR beta chain was recovered during a study of blood T cell repertoires in COVID-19. Study at large: Sites across the United States, Italy and Spain contributed samples from acute and convalescent COVID-19.

The authors' processing: Reference gene primer amplification gave estimated nucleated cell counts. Generated by immunoSEQ multiplex PCR, the TCRdb table keeps only in-frame clones and is missing some. Clone size and the V and J calls come from that table; the DNA yielded D and trimming. Of under 250,000 clones listed, more than 75% are singletons. This TCR was sampled from a human donor in a cohort sampled during active COVID-19. Sequenced sample: peripheral blood.

CDR3 region: CSVRGSGNTIYF. CDR3 sequence (DNA): TGCAGCGTTCGGGGCTCTGGAAACACCATATATTTT. This chain connects TRBV29-1 to TRBJ1-3; D is uncertain. Germline V gives CDR1 SQVTM, CDR2 ANQGSEA. This CDR3 is built from 12 residues. Deletions cut 5 bases from V and 0 bases from J, with 5 bases between.